This TCR beta chain came from a study of chemoradiotherapy in HPV16-positive cancers. Repertoires were sampled repeatedly during chemoradiotherapy. This clone was counted a few times. Its antigen remains unidentified. Generated by immunoSEQ multiplex PCR, the TCRdb table keeps only in-frame clones and is missing some. The data contain roughly 2,000 clones, approximately 79% of them singletons. V lost 5 bases to trimming and J lost 1 base, with 11 bases between them. Germline CDR1 reads SGHVS; CDR2 reads FNYEAQ. The CDR3 is 14 amino acids. Study-level results: Candidate HPV-specific clones and E7-related TCR motifs grew in tumor during treatment.

The clonotype was recovered from a human donor with HPV-associated anogenital cancer. The specimen was tumor tissue, collected from a patient who underwent chemoradiotherapy. This chain joins TRBV7-6 and TRBJ1-1; D possibly corresponds to TRBD1 (6 bases). This chain's CDR3 is CASSPEGGNTEAFF. CDR3 sequence (DNA): TGTGCCAGCAGCCCAGAGGGGGGGAACACTGAAGCTTTCTTT.